This T cell receptor beta chain was observed in a study of T cell responses to AZD1222 COVID-19 vaccine. Study-wide results and caveats: Nearly half of spike-specific TCRs reportedly go after variant regions that carry no mutations. The peak T cell response came first, and repertoires were sampled only after it. Females made up more of the donors, who were largely white British, and clonal diversity may have come out too low. Only a handful of AZD1222 recipients tested seropositive at baseline.

The CDR3 totals 15 residues. V shed 4 bases, J shed 0 bases, and the junction held 4 bases outside the gene matches. Germline CDR1 reads SGHKS; CDR2 reads YYEKEE (reference sequence). The protocol was immunoSEQ multiplex PCR, while the TCRdb copy is restricted to in-frame clones and leaves out a portion. There are 150,000 to 200,000 clones in the sample; less than 95% occur only once, and approximately 0.6% lies in the top ten. Note on this clone: Antigen specificity is unknown.

The specimen was peripheral blood, collected on day 0 of AZD1222 vaccination. The origin of this receptor is an adult in good health. The genes are TRBV5-5 and TRBJ1-3; 7 nucleotides line up with TRBD1. CDR3 protein: CASSEWDSSGNTIYF. Here the CDR3 DNA reads TGTGCCAGCAGCGAGTGGGACAGCTCTGGAAACACCATATATTTT.